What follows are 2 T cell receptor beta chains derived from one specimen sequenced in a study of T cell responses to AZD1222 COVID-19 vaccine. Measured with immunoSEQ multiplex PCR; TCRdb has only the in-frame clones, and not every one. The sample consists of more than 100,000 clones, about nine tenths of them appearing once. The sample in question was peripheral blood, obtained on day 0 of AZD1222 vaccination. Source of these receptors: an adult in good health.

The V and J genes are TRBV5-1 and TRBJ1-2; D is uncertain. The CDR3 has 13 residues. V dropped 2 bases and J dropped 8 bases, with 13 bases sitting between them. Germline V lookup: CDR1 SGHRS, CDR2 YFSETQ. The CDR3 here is CASSFGQLLGYTF. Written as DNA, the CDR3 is TGCGCCAGCAGCTTTGGGCAGCTTCTCGGCTACACCTTC. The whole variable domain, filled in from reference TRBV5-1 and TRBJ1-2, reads KAGVTQTPRYLIKTRGQQVTLSCSPISGHRSVSWYQQTPGQGLQFLFEYFSETQRNKGNFPGRFSGRQFSNSRSEMNVSTLELGDSALYLCASSFGQLLGYTFGSGTRLTVV.

The CDR3 region is CAWNTGMWEPQHF. CDR3 in DNA: TGTGCCTGGAACACAGGGATGTGGGAGCCCCAGCATTTT. The chain combines TRBV30 with TRBJ1-5, with D possibly being TRBD1 (6 bases). V was clipped by 4 bases and J by 8 bases, with 15 bases between them. Germline assignment: CDR1 GTSNPN and CDR2 SVGIG (reference sequence). This CDR3 spans 13 amino acids. Using reference TRBV30 and TRBJ1-5 for the parts outside the CDR3, the full variable domain is SQTIHQWPATLVQPVGSPLSLECTVEGTSNPNLYWYRQAAGRGLQLLFYSVGIGQISSEVPQNLSASRPQDRQFILSSKKLLLSDSGFYLCAWNTGMWEPQHFGDGTRLSIL.